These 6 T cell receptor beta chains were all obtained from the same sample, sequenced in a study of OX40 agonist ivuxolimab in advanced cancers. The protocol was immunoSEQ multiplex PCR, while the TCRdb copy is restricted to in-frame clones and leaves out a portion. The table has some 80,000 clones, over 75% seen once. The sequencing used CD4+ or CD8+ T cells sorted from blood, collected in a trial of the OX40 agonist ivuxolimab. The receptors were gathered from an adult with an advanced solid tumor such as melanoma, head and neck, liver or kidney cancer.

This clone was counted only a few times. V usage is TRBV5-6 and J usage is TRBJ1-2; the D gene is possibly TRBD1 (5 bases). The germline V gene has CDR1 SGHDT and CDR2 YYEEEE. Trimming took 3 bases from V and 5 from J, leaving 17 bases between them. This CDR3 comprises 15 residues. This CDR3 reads CASSSRGSQWYGYTF. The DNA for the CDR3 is TGTGCCAGCAGCTCCCGGGGGTCGCAGTGGTATGGCTACACCTTC.

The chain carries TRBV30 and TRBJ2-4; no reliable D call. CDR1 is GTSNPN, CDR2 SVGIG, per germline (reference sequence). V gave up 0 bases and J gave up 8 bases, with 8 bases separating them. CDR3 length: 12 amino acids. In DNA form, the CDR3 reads TGTGCCTGGAGTGTCACTTACCACATTCAGTACTTC. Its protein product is CAWSVTYHIQYF.

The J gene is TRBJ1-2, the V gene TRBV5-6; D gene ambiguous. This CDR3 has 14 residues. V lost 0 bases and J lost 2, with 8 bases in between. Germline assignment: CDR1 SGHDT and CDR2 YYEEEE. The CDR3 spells CASSLVRQNYGYTF. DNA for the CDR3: TGTGCCAGCAGCTTGGTAAGGCAGAACTATGGCTACACCTTC.

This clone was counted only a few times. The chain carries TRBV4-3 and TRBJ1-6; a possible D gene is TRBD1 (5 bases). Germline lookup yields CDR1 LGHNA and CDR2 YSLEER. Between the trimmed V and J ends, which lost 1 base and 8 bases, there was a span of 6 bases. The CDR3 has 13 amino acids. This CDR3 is CASSQVGDSPLHF. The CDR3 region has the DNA TGCGCCAGCAGCCAAGTGGGGGATTCACCCCTCCACTTT.

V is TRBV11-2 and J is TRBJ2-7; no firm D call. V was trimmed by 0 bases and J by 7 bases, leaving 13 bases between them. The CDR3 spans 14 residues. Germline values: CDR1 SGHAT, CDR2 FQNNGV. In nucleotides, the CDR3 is TGTGCCAGCAGCTTAGAACGGGTTGTAGGGGAGCAGTACTTC. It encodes CASSLERVVGEQYF. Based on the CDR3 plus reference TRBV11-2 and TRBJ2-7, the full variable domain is EAGVAQSPRYKIIEKRQSVAFWCNPISGHATLYWYQQILGQGPKLLIQFQNNGVVDDSQLPKDRFSAERLKGVDSTLKIQPAKLEDSAVYLCASSLERVVGEQYFGPGTRLTVT.

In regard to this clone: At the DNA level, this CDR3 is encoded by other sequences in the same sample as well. The CDR3 spells CASSLATGQYTEAFF. CDR3 nucleotides: TGCGCCAGCAGCTTGGCTACGGGACAATACACTGAAGCTTTCTTT. The V call is TRBV5-1, the J call TRBJ1-1, with D maybe TRBD1 (6 bases). The germline gives CDR1 SGHRS, CDR2 YFSETQ. The CDR3 has 15 residues. The V and J ends lost 0 bases and 3 bases respectively, with 12 bases between them.